The next 26 T cell receptor beta chains were all read from a single sample in a study of cytomegalovirus exposure and HLA in healthy donors. In the PCR, 60 Vbeta and 13 Jbeta primers were used. The method was immunoSEQ multiplex PCR; TCRdb's version includes in-frame clones alone and lacks a portion of them. The top ten clones hold approximately 1% of a sample with some 150,000 clones, 60% to 80% of them seen once. The sequencing input was PBMCs. These receptors all stem from a male donor in good health and CMV-seronegative.

V gene TRBV29-1 combines with J gene TRBJ1-2, with TRBD1 as a possible D gene (5 bases). Trimming cost V 4 bases and J 4 bases, with 16 bases left between them. CDR1 and CDR2 from the germline V gene are SQVTM and ANQGSEA. This CDR3 is 14 amino acids long. The CDR3 sequence: CSVVLGREAYGYTF. Here the CDR3 DNA reads TGCAGCGTTGTACTGGGCAGGGAGGCCTATGGCTACACCTTC.

In this sample, this clone turned up once. The V and J genes are TRBV7-6 and TRBJ2-3; TRBD1 agrees at 9 bases. With 5 bases clipped from V and 4 bases from J, the junction kept 13 bases outside the gene matches. The CDR3 consists of 17 residues. The germline CDR1 and CDR2 sequences are SGHVS and FNYEAQ. The CDR3 DNA reads TGTGCCAGCAGCCCCAGACCGGGACAGGGTCGGGCAGATACGCAGTATTTT. It translates to CASSPRPGQGRADTQYF.

The chain recombines TRBV11-3 with TRBJ1-4; tentative D call: TRBD1 (6 bases). V lost 3 bases, J lost 5 bases, and 10 bases lay in between. This CDR3 has 14 amino acids. The germline V gene encodes CDR1 SGHNT and CDR2 YENEEA. The CDR3 protein is CASSFSQGNEKLFF. The CDR3 nucleotides read TGTGCCAGCAGCTTTAGTCAGGGGAATGAAAAACTGTTTTTT.

The chain carries TRBV6-5 and TRBJ2-7, with TRBD1 matching over 9 bases. V was pared by 6 bases and J by 0 bases, with 6 bases of the junction left unmatched. The CDR3 is made up of 15 amino acids. CDR1 is MNHEY and CDR2 is SVGAGI in the germline V gene. The CDR3 DNA sequence: TGTGCCAGCAGGCGCGGGACAGGGCTCTCCTACGAGCAGTACTTC. This codes for CASRRGTGLSYEQYF.

The chain joins TRBV6-5 to TRBJ2-5; D is possibly TRBD1 (5 bases). V lost 0 bases to trimming and J lost 4 bases, with 9 bases between them. The CDR3 has 14 residues. CDR1 is MNHEY, CDR2 SVGAGI, per germline. The CDR3 reads CASSYSGRVETQYF. The CDR3 DNA reads TGTGCCAGCAGTTACTCCGGCAGGGTAGAGACCCAGTACTTC.

This chain joins TRBV5-1 and TRBJ1-6, with 7 bases identical to TRBD1. The CDR3 covers 15 residues. Germline V gives CDR1 SGHRS, CDR2 YFSETQ. V lost 0 bases and J lost 10; bases outside the gene matches: 7. The CDR3 spells CASSLGRDSQSPLHF. In DNA, the CDR3 is TGCGCCAGCAGCTTGGGCCGGGACAGTCAATCACCCCTCCACTTT.

DNA for the CDR3: TGTGCCTCTACGTCGGTAGCGGGGGTTAGCACAGATACGCAGTATTTT. It codes for CASTSVAGVSTDTQYF. The V gene is TRBV30, the J gene TRBJ2-3, with 9 bases fitting TRBD2. V lost 7 bases to trimming and J lost 0 bases; unmatched junction nucleotides: 11. The length of the CDR3 is 16 residues. CDR1 and CDR2 (germline): GTSNPN, SVGIG (reference sequence).

The chain is built from TRBV10-2 and TRBJ2-2; D unresolved. The ends were cut back, 2 bases at V and 8 bases at J, with 9 bases in the middle. Per germline, CDR1 WSHSY and CDR2 SAAADI. This CDR3 has 13 amino acids. The CDR3 loop is CASSELEGGELFF. CDR3 DNA: TGCGCCAGCAGTGAGCTAGAAGGAGGGGAGCTGTTTTTT.

The rearrangement links TRBV7-8 to TRBJ1-5, with a possible D match to TRBD1 (6 bases). This CDR3 contains 15 residues. V was trimmed by 6 bases and J by 7 bases, leaving 19 bases between them. Per the germline V gene, CDR1 is SGHVS and CDR2 is FQNEAQ. CDR3 sequence (DNA): TGTGCCAGCAGAACCGGGACAATGGCGGGCCAGCCCCAGCATTTT. This encodes CASRTGTMAGQPQHF.

The chain uses TRBV6-6 and TRBJ1-5, with D tentatively TRBD1 (6 bases). The V gene's germline CDR1 is MNHNY and CDR2 SVGAGI (reference sequence). The CDR3 contains 15 residues. The V gene lost 6 bases and the J gene lost 1 base, with 13 bases spanning the gap. The CDR3 loop is CASRAGQPSNQPQHF. The CDR3, as DNA: TGTGCCAGCAGGGCCGGACAGCCGAGCAATCAGCCCCAGCATTTT.

V and J are TRBV27 and TRBJ1-2; TRBD1 is a possible D gene (5 bases). The CDR3 covers 17 residues. V lost 0 bases and J 4 bases, leaving 18 bases between the germline ends. CDR1 and CDR2 (germline): MNHEY, SMNVEV (reference sequence). CDR3 nucleotides: TGTGCCAGCAGTTTATCGGGTGGGATATCTAGGGGCTATGGCTACACCTTC. As protein: CASSLSGGISRGYGYTF.

J is TRBJ1-2 and V is TRBV6-5; no clear D. The CDR3 is made up of 15 amino acids. V was pared by 0 bases and J by 0 bases, with 8 bases between. Germline V CDR1 and CDR2: MNHEY, SVGAGI. The CDR3 loop is CASSYSRVSNYGYTF. For the CDR3, the DNA is TGTGCCAGCAGTTACTCGCGGGTATCTAACTATGGCTACACCTTC.

As to this clone: Germline is not matched at one junction end, which may reflect a read error. This chain joins TRBV27 and TRBJ2-7; 9 nucleotides align to TRBD1. CDR1 MNHEY and CDR2 SMNVEV come from the germline V gene (reference sequence). The CDR3 is 16 residues long. The CDR3 DNA sequence: TGTGCCAGCGGTTTCCCCCCCGGGACAGGGTTACTCGAGCAGTACTTC. Translated, it gives CASGFPPGTGLLEQYF.

The gene calls are TRBV5-1 and TRBJ2-3, with TRBD1 matching 9 bases. From germline, CDR1 is SGHRS and CDR2 YFSETQ. Germline trimming cut 1 base from V and 5 bases from J; bases unmatched to any gene: 8. This CDR3 contains 16 residues. The CDR3 loop reads CASSLQQGAWGDTQYF. CDR3 sequence (DNA): TGCGCCAGCAGCTTGCAACAGGGGGCGTGGGGAGATACGCAGTATTTT.

This sequence joins TRBV5-4 and TRBJ1-2; D uncertain. Trimming removed 2 bases from V and 5 bases from J, with 10 bases in between. CDR1 and CDR2 (germline): SGHNT, YYREEE (reference sequence). This CDR3 is built from 13 residues. The CDR3 DNA sequence: TGTGCCAGCAGCTTTAACCGGGGATATGGCTACACCTTC. Translation gives CASSFNRGYGYTF.

The V and J genes are TRBV11-3 and TRBJ1-3; D ambiguous. The germline V and J ends were trimmed by 5 bases and 8 bases, with 16 bases remaining between them. The CDR3 spans 14 residues. Germline V gene data show CDR1 as SGHNT and CDR2 as YENEEA. In nucleotides, the CDR3 is TGTGCCAGCAGCGATATAGCGGCGGCGGACACCATATATTTT. Encoded protein: CASSDIAAADTIYF.

The chain is built from TRBV2 and TRBJ1-1; 7 positions match TRBD1. Per the germline V gene, CDR1 is SNHLY and CDR2 is FYNNEI. J lost 1 base, V lost 6 bases, and 8 bases had no gene match. This CDR3 has 15 amino acids. The CDR3 protein is CASSDTGDGNTEAFF. The CDR3 DNA follows: TGTGCCAGCAGCGATACAGGGGACGGGAACACTGAAGCTTTCTTT.

The chain combines TRBV30 with TRBJ1-3, with D possibly TRBD1 on 5 matching bases. CDR3 size: 13 residues. Per germline, CDR1 GTSNPN and CDR2 SVGIG (reference sequence). V lost 8 bases, J lost 2 bases, and 13 bases lay in between. The CDR3 nucleotides are TGTGCCGCCCGGGGGTCACCTGGAAACACCATATATTTT. Its protein product is CAARGSPGNTIYF.

This chain uses TRBV25-1 with TRBJ1-2, with unresolved D. This CDR3 has 12 amino acids. Trimming took 4 bases from V and 3 from J, leaving 6 bases between them. The germline V gene has CDR1 MGHDK and CDR2 SYGVNS. The CDR3 coding sequence is TGTGCCAGCAGTGGCGAGTACTATGGCTACACCTTC. This gives the protein CASSGEYYGYTF.

This clone appeared once. The chain is built from TRBV2 and TRBJ2-6; maybe TRBD1 (5 bases). V was cut by 5 bases and J by 1 base, with 6 bases left in between. This CDR3 is built from 14 residues. Germline values: CDR1 SNHLY, CDR2 FYNNEI. This chain's CDR3 is CASSYRSGANVLTF. CDR3 bases: TGTGCCAGCAGTTACAGGTCTGGGGCCAACGTCCTGACTTTC.

This chain connects TRBV4-3 to TRBJ2-1, with 9 bases aligning to TRBD1. The CDR3 contains 15 residues. V lost 0 bases to trimming and J lost 9 bases; unmatched junction nucleotides: 6. CDR1 is LGHNA, CDR2 YSLEER, per germline. The CDR3 DNA follows: TGCGCCAGCAGCCAAGATGAGGGACAGGGACGTGAGCAGTTCTTC. Protein product: CASSQDEGQGREQFF.

The chain carries TRBV7-2 and TRBJ1-6, with a weak D call TRBD1 (5 bases). Trimming took off 7 bases at V and 6 bases at J, with 10 bases between the two ends. The germline V gene has CDR1 SGHTA and CDR2 FQGNSA. The CDR3 extends over 13 amino acids. The CDR3 loop is CASKTAPNSPLHF. The CDR3 DNA follows: TGTGCCAGCAAGACAGCACCTAATTCACCCCTCCACTTT.

V is TRBV10-3 and J is TRBJ1-2; a weak D match, TRBD1 (6 bases). The V end lost 3 bases, the J end lost 7 bases, and 12 bases lay between the germline ends. This CDR3 is 13 amino acids long. The germline gives CDR1 ENHRY, CDR2 SYGVKD. Written as DNA, the CDR3 is TGTGCCATCAGTGATTTGGCAGGGGCTGGCTACACCTTC. Translation: CAISDLAGAGYTF.

The genes are TRBV19 and TRBJ2-2, with D perhaps matching TRBD2 (6 bases). V dropped 3 bases and J dropped 1 base, with 9 bases sitting between them. The CDR3 contains 15 residues. CDR1 LNHDA and CDR2 SQIVND come from the germline V gene (reference sequence). CDR3 amino acids: CASSIRGMNTGELFF. The CDR3 nucleotides read TGTGCCAGTAGTATCCGGGGGATGAACACCGGGGAGCTGTTTTTT. The whole variable domain, filled in from reference TRBV19 and TRBJ2-2, reads DGGITQSPKYLFRKEGQNVTLSCEQNLNHDAMYWYRQDPGQGLRLIYYSQIVNDFQKGDIAEGYSVSREKKESFPLTVTSAQKNPTAFYLCASSIRGMNTGELFFGEGSRLTVL.

The chain recombines TRBV27 with TRBJ1-6; weak D call: TRBD1 (5 bases). This CDR3 is 14 amino acids long. The V gene lost 0 bases and the J gene lost 11 bases, with 11 bases spanning the gap. Germline loops: CDR1 MNHEY, CDR2 SMNVEV (reference sequence). The CDR3 nucleotides are TGTGCCAGCAGTTTATCAGGGGCGCGTCCACCCCTCCACTTT. Its translation is CASSLSGARPPLHF.

J is TRBJ2-1 and V is TRBV5-6; 8 bases match TRBD1. The CDR3 consists of 17 residues. The V gene end was trimmed by 4 bases and the J gene end by 3 bases; junction bases not matched to a gene: 12. Per the germline V gene, CDR1 is SGHDT and CDR2 is YYEEEE. CDR3 nucleotides: TGTGCCAGCAGCCAAAGGGCGACAGGGGCGAACTACAATGAGCAGTTCTTC. The encoded protein is CASSQRATGANYNEQFF.